One sample yielded the 26 T cell receptor beta chains listed below, sequenced in a study of T-cell reconstitution after alpha-beta-depleted transplantation in children. Unique molecular identifiers were incorporated when the TCRbeta library was constructed. TCRdb analysed the PCR reads with MiXCR anew, one entry per CDR3 protein. Counted here are more than 400,000 distinct CDR3 sequences, 9.5% to 12% occurring once; the ten biggest clones make up 14%. Sequencing used PBMCs, mostly from graft donor cells, obtained 180 days after TCRalphabeta/CD19-depleted stem cell transplant. These TCRs come from a female patient aged 2 to 10 who had a stem cell transplant for aplastic anemia, so the T cells may come from the graft donor.

J is TRBJ2-7 and V is TRBV7-9; unclear D gene. The CDR3 runs to 13 residues. V lost 4 bases and J lost 4, with 11 bases in between. Looked up from germline, CDR1 is SEHNR and CDR2 is FQNEAQ (reference sequence). This chain's CDR3 is CASSSSTLYEQYV. The CDR3 coding sequence is TGTGCCAGCAGCTCCTCGACGTTATACGAGCAGTACGTC.

This clonotype was counted only a few times. J is TRBJ2-5 and V is TRBV11-2, with 8 nucleotides matching TRBD1. The germline gives CDR1 SGHAT, CDR2 FQNNGV. Germline trimming cut 5 bases from V and 2 bases from J; bases unmatched to any gene: 16. CDR3 size: 18 residues. The CDR3 reads CASSQHDRGYTRQETQYF. The CDR3 DNA sequence: TGTGCCAGCAGCCAACACGACAGGGGTTACACGAGACAAGAGACCCAGTACTTC.

The V and J genes are TRBV15 and TRBJ2-7, with D uncertain. The CDR3 sequence is 14 residues long. V lost 1 base to trimming and J lost 6 bases, with 13 bases between them. Germline values: CDR1 LNHNV, CDR2 YYDKDF (reference sequence). The CDR3 DNA follows: TGTGCCACCAGCAGAGTTGGCCCCGCTCCCGAGCAGTACGTC. Its protein is CATSRVGPAPEQYV.

V and J are TRBV15 and TRBJ2-7; either TRBD1 or TRBD2 may fit D (5 bases each). V was clipped by 5 bases and J by 11 bases, with 22 bases between them. Per germline, CDR1 LNHNV and CDR2 YYDKDF (reference sequence). This CDR3 comprises 14 residues. DNA of the CDR3: TGTGCCACCAGCCCTAGGGTTGGGGACCCTCCCAAGTACGTC. Its translation: CATSPRVGDPPKYV.

This clonotype has at least ten counts. This chain links TRBV6-1 with TRBJ1-1; perhaps TRBD1 as D (6 bases). The CDR3 consists of 14 residues. Deletions cut 9 bases from V and 3 bases from J, with 17 bases between. The germline V gene has CDR1 MNHNS and CDR2 SASEGT. Here the CDR3 reads CASSREAGDTEAFF. CDR3 DNA sequence: TGTGCCAGTTCCCGGGAGGCAGGGGACACTGAAGCTTTCTTT.

This clonotype was counted ten times or more. The chain joins TRBV28 to TRBJ1-4, with a tentative D call TRBD1 (6 bases). The CDR3 consists of 15 residues. Trimming took 1 base from V and 7 from J, leaving 13 bases between them. From germline, CDR1 is MDHEN and CDR2 SYDVKM. CDR3 DNA sequence: TGTGCCAGCAGTTTATACACAGGGAGGGGTGAAAAACTGTTTTTT. This translates into CASSLYTGRGEKLFF. Drawing the rest from reference TRBV28 and TRBJ1-4, the complete variable domain is DVKVTQSSRYLVKRTGEKVFLECVQDMDHENMFWYRQDPGLGLRLIYFSYDVKMKEKGDIPEGYSVSREKKERFSLILESASTNQTSMYLCASSLYTGRGEKLFFGSGTQLSVL.

This chain joins TRBV11-2 and TRBJ1-1; D unresolved. V lost 1 base and J lost 0, with 24 bases in between. Germline V lookup: CDR1 SGHAT, CDR2 FQNNGV. This CDR3 has 20 residues. The CDR3 loop reads CASSLGFRLSDMTMNTEAFF. The CDR3 DNA sequence: TGTGCCAGCAGCTTAGGGTTCCGACTTTCCGACATGACTATGAACACTGAAGCTTTCTTT.

The chain is built from TRBV28 and TRBJ2-7; the D gene could be TRBD1 or TRBD2 (6 bases each). V was pared by 7 bases and J by 5 bases, with 15 bases between. Germline CDR1 MDHEN, CDR2 SYDVKM. The CDR3 length is 13 residues. This chain's CDR3 is CASILKGGHEQYF. The CDR3 DNA follows: TGTGCCAGCATCCTGAAGGGGGGCCACGAGCAGTACTTC.

The gene calls are TRBV29-1 and TRBJ1-4, with TRBD1 identical over 7 bases. J gave up 4 bases and V 4 bases, and 12 bases lay outside the gene matches. The CDR3 loop spans 16 amino acids. CDR1 SQVTM and CDR2 ANQGSEA come from the germline V gene. CDR3 sequence (DNA): TGCAGCGTTGCCAGGGGACAGTACACGGGTAATGAAAAACTGTTTTTT. This sequence encodes CSVARGQYTGNEKLFF.

J is TRBJ2-7 and V is TRBV20-1, with TRBD2 matching 9 bases. CDR1 and CDR2 from the germline V gene are DFQATT and SNEGSKA (reference sequence). There are 15 residues in the CDR3. The V and J ends lost 2 bases and 4 bases, in that order; junction bases with no gene match: 9. The CDR3 protein is CSARSLAGISYEQYF. In DNA, the CDR3 is TGCAGTGCTAGAAGTCTAGCGGGAATTTCTTACGAGCAGTACTTC.

This clonotype was seen many times. This rearrangement joins TRBV4-3 to TRBJ2-7; 9 positions agree with TRBD2. Looked up from germline, CDR1 is LGHNA and CDR2 is YSLEER. The J segment lost 4 bases and the V segment lost 5 bases, leaving 6 bases of the junction unmatched. The CDR3 spans 14 residues. The DNA of the CDR3 is TGCGCCAGCAGCTTCTCTAGCGGGGTATACGAGCAGTACTTC. As protein: CASSFSSGVYEQYF.

This sequence joins TRBV5-1 and TRBJ2-2; no definite D call. The germline V gene encodes CDR1 SGHRS and CDR2 YFSETQ. The CDR3 is made up of 13 amino acids. The V end was cut by 7 bases, the J end by 2 bases, with 9 bases between. CDR3 region: CASRWLNTGELFF. The CDR3 nucleotides are TGCGCCAGCCGCTGGCTTAACACCGGGGAGCTGTTTTTT. The variable domain in full, completed from reference TRBV5-1 and TRBJ2-2, reads KAGVTQTPRYLIKTRGQQVTLSCSPISGHRSVSWYQQTPGQGLQFLFEYFSETQRNKGNFPGRFSGRQFSNSRSEMNVSTLELGDSALYLCASRWLNTGELFFGEGSRLTVL.

This clonotype was found a few times. The chain employs TRBV29-1 and TRBJ1-2; TRBD1 might be the D (6 bases). In germline, CDR1 is SQVTM, CDR2 ANQGSEA. CDR3 length: 13 amino acids. V dropped 3 bases and J dropped 7 bases, with 15 bases sitting between them. The CDR3 is CSVDHGQTGGYTF. Here the CDR3 DNA reads TGCAGCGTTGACCACGGACAGACCGGTGGCTACACCTTC.

The chain joins TRBV13 to TRBJ2-3; 11 positions match TRBD2. The CDR3 loop spans 17 amino acids. Germline V CDR1 and CDR2: PRHDT, FYEKMQ (reference sequence). The V segment lost 4 bases and the J segment 5 bases; nucleotides outside the gene matches: 11. CDR3 loop: CASSSVAGGPVGDTQYF. The CDR3 DNA is TGTGCCAGCAGCTCCGTAGCGGGAGGGCCGGTAGGAGATACGCAGTATTTT.

The sample holds a few counts of this clonotype. V is TRBV27 and J is TRBJ1-5, with TRBD1 matching over 9 bases. This CDR3 has 15 amino acids. Germline V gene lookup returns CDR1 MNHEY and CDR2 SMNVEV (reference sequence). V lost 8 bases to trimming and J lost 2 bases; unmatched junction nucleotides: 7. CDR3 sequence: CASGDRAQGNQPQHF. Here the CDR3 DNA reads TGTGCCAGCGGGGACAGGGCGCAAGGCAATCAGCCCCAGCATTTT.

V gene TRBV20-1 combines with J gene TRBJ2-7; TRBD1 aligns across 7 bases. There are 12 residues in the CDR3. V was pared by 6 bases and J by 4 bases, with 6 bases of the junction left unmatched. The germline gives CDR1 DFQATT, CDR2 SNEGSKA (reference sequence). CDR3 in amino acids: CSALKGAYEQYF. CDR3 bases: TGCAGTGCCCTTAAGGGGGCGTACGAGCAGTACTTC.

This rearrangement joins TRBV20-1 to TRBJ2-7, with 7 bases fitting TRBD1. The CDR3 extends over 13 amino acids. Germline V lookup: CDR1 DFQATT, CDR2 SNEGSKA (reference sequence). J gave up 0 bases and V 4 bases, and 3 bases lay outside the gene matches. The DNA for the CDR3 is TGCAGTGCTACCGGGACAGCCTCCTACGAGCAGTACTTC. It specifies CSATGTASYEQYF.

This clonotype has more than one count but fewer than ten. The chain links TRBV6-5 to TRBJ2-2; the match to TRBD1 covers 8 bases. The trim removed 3 bases at V and 1 base at J, leaving 7 bases unmatched. Germline V gene data show CDR1 as MNHEY and CDR2 as SVGAGI. CDR3 length: 17 amino acids. In DNA form, the CDR3 reads TGTGCCAGCAGTTATTCTCGGACAGGGAGGAACACCGGGGAGCTGTTTTTT. Encoded protein: CASSYSRTGRNTGELFF.

This chain connects TRBV25-1 to TRBJ2-4; 7 bases are a match to TRBD2. The J segment lost 0 bases and the V segment lost 2 bases, leaving 13 bases of the junction unmatched. The germline V gene encodes CDR1 MGHDK and CDR2 SYGVNS. The length of the CDR3 is 19 residues. The CDR3 spells CASSEGPVRRERAKNIQYF. CDR3 nucleotide sequence: TGTGCCAGCAGTGAAGGTCCCGTTCGGCGGGAGAGAGCCAAAAACATTCAGTACTTC. The entire variable domain, with the rest obtained from reference TRBV25-1 and TRBJ2-4, is as follows: EADIYQTPRYLVIGTGKKITLECSQTMGHDKMYWYQQDPGMELHLIHYSYGVNSTEKGDLSSESTVSRIRTEHFPLTLESARPSHTSQYLCASSEGPVRRERAKNIQYFGAGTRLSVL.

Only a few counts were recorded for this clonotype. This sequence joins TRBV29-1 and TRBJ1-5; D unclear. Germline V gives CDR1 SQVTM, CDR2 ANQGSEA. The CDR3 loop spans 14 amino acids. The V and J ends lost 2 bases and 2 bases respectively, with 10 bases between them. The CDR3 coding sequence is TGCAGCGTTGAAAACAACCAAGGCAATCAGCCCCAGCATTTT. Protein product: CSVENNQGNQPQHF.

This rearrangement joins TRBV28 to TRBJ2-5; unclear D gene. Trimming pared 2 bases from V and 1 base from J, leaving 5 bases between. CDR1 is MDHEN, CDR2 SYDVKM, per germline. This CDR3 has 13 residues. This CDR3 reads CASSLEVQETQYF. CDR3 DNA: TGTGCCAGCAGTTTAGAAGTCCAAGAGACCCAGTACTTC.

This clonotype was found a few times. This chain joins TRBV12-3 or TRBV12-4 and TRBJ2-2, with D perhaps TRBD2 (6 bases). Trimming shortened V by 3 bases and J by 1 base, and 9 bases separated the two germline ends. The CDR3 covers 15 residues. The CDR3 protein is CASSFGGMNTGELFF. CDR3 sequence (DNA): TGTGCCAGCAGTTTCGGCGGGATGAACACCGGGGAGCTGTTTTTT.

This clonotype was seen a few times. The chain uses TRBV28 and TRBJ2-5, with 9 bases matching TRBD2. CDR1 and CDR2 (germline): MDHEN, SYDVKM. V lost 4 bases, J lost 0 bases, and 9 bases stayed unmatched. There are 17 residues in the CDR3. For the CDR3, the DNA is TGTGCCAGCAGTTACACCGGGACTAGCTTGAACCAAGAGACCCAGTACTTC. Protein sequence: CASSYTGTSLNQETQYF.

This rearrangement joins TRBV6-5 to TRBJ1-2, with no clear D. This CDR3 has 12 amino acids. The V end was cut by 2 bases, the J end by 5 bases, with 6 bases between. The V gene's germline CDR1 is MNHEY and CDR2 SVGAGI. CDR3 amino acids: CASSYRDYGYTF. Written as DNA, the CDR3 is TGTGCCAGCAGTTACAGGGATTATGGCTACACCTTC.

This sequence joins TRBV7-6 and TRBJ2-1; D call uncertain. V gave up 5 bases and J gave up 8 bases, with 13 bases separating them. Per germline, CDR1 SGHVS and CDR2 FNYEAQ. The CDR3 covers 13 residues. CDR3 protein: CASSPSSLHEQFF. DNA of the CDR3: TGTGCCAGCAGCCCGAGTAGCCTACATGAGCAGTTCTTC.

V and J are TRBV27 and TRBJ1-1; 8 nucleotides agree with TRBD1. The CDR3 has 14 amino acids. Germline V gene lookup returns CDR1 MNHEY and CDR2 SMNVEV (reference sequence). V lost 5 bases and J lost 1; bases outside the gene matches: 3. The CDR3 region has the DNA TGTGCCAGCAGTGCCGGACAGGGGAACACTGAAGCTTTCTTT. It specifies CASSAGQGNTEAFF.